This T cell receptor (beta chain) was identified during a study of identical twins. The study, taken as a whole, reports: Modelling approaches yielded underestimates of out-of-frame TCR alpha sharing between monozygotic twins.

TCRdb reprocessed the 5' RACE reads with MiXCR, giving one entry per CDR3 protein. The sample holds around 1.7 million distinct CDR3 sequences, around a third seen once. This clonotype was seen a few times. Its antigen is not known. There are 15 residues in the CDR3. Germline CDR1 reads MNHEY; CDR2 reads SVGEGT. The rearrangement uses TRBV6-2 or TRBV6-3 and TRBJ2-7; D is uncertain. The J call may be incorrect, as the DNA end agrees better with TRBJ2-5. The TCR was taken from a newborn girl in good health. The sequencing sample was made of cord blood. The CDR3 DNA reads TGTGCCAGCAGTTACACGGACGCTACACAAGAGACCCAGTACTTC. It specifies CASSYTDATQETQYF.